Given below is one TCR beta chain in context. The sample belongs to a study of blood T cell repertoires in COVID-19. Germline loops: CDR1 SEHNR, CDR2 FQNEAQ (reference sequence). V was pared by 7 bases and J by 2 bases, with 9 bases of the junction left unmatched. The CDR3 covers 15 residues. The assay was immunoSEQ multiplex PCR, and TCRdb's table has in-frame clones only and misses some. The table shows about 34,000 clones, with 75% occurring only once. The chain employs TRBV7-9 and TRBJ2-3, with 7 bases lining up with TRBD2. The clonotype originates from a man older than 75 with active or convalescent COVID-19. Sequenced sample: peripheral blood. CDR3 loop: CASTHAGVVTDTQYF. The CDR3 DNA reads as TGTGCCAGCACCCATGCGGGGGTAGTCACAGATACGCAGTATTTT.